What follows is one T cell receptor (beta chain) and its context. What it binds is unknown. Profiling relied on immunoSEQ multiplex PCR, and the TCRdb table lists in-frame clones only, not all of them. The sample consists of over 65,000 clones, approximately 90% of them appearing once. Healthy donors had no documented immune events, such as infections, while sampled. Deletions cut 6 bases from V and 4 bases from J, with 6 bases between. From germline, CDR1 is SNHLY and CDR2 FYNNEI. The CDR3 extends over 11 amino acids. The data were obtained in a study of identifying expanded T cells in peripheral blood. Study conclusions and caveats: Variance in clone template counts between approximately 2-week samples significantly increased with total template count across all healthy donors. Technical replicates showed around 1.3 changed clones; two weeks 15 to 20; four weeks 19.

V is TRBV2 and J is TRBJ1-2; D unclear. This receptor was obtained from a person aged 18 to 70 in good health. The sequenced sample consisted of blood. CDR3: CASRGSYGYTF. CDR3 sequence (DNA): TGTGCCAGCAGGGGCAGCTATGGCTACACCTTC.